The T cell receptor (beta chain) under discussion was sequenced for a study of cytomegalovirus exposure and HLA in healthy donors. The overall study: Ancestry clustering placed around 81% of roughly 410 genotyped donors in the Caucasian-associated cluster.

Study findings and constraints: A missense variant in DCLRE1C was later tied to TCR beta V- and J-gene trimming. The study carried out a later analysis of TCR beta sequences. It associated under 20,000 of them with specific HLA alleles at a false discovery rate of 0.05.

Amplification used 60 Vbeta primers and 13 Jbeta primers. Profiling relied on immunoSEQ multiplex PCR, and the TCRdb table lists in-frame clones only, not all of them. This sample carries about 130,000 clones, about four fifths of them seen once, and the ten largest clones take less than 4.5%. Points on this clone: Its antigen is currently unknown.

The sample was PBMCs. This receptor was identified in a man aged 40-55 years in good health and CMV-seronegative.

CDR3 residues: CASSSSGSGANVLTF. As DNA, the CDR3 is TGTGCCAGCAGTTCCTCAGGGTCTGGGGCCAACGTCCTGACTTTC. The chain employs TRBV28 and TRBJ2-6; the D gene is possibly TRBD1 (5 bases). Trimming took 4 bases from V and 1 from J, leaving 8 bases between them. The CDR3 spans 15 residues. CDR1 MDHEN and CDR2 SYDVKM come from the germline V gene. The full variable domain, its missing parts supplied by reference TRBV28 and TRBJ2-6, is DVKVTQSSRYLVKRTGEKVFLECVQDMDHENMFWYRQDPGLGLRLIYFSYDVKMKEKGDIPEGYSVSREKKERFSLILESASTNQTSMYLCASSSSGSGANVLTFGAGSRLTVL.